This is a list of T cell receptor beta chains from one sample in a study of technical replicates of blood from a few donors. Profiling relied on immunoSEQ multiplex PCR, and the TCRdb table lists in-frame clones only, not all of them. This table holds 95,000 to 100,000 clones, approximately 96% found once. The source material was T cells isolated from PBMCs. The receptors derive from a human donor in good health. CDR3s leave out the opening cysteine and the closing phenylalanine or tryptophan.

>TRBJ1-2|TRBV6-5
ASSYGGENYGYT
>TRBJ2-2|TRBV13
ASSLTGTNTGELF
>TRBJ1-6|TRBV6-5
ASSRQGARSPLH
>TRBJ2-1|TRBV12-5
ASGLGTSGNNEQF
>TRBJ2-1|TRBV18
ASSPGLAGGVGYNEQF
>TRBJ2-1|TRBV4-1
ASSQDFRGTSGSLDNEQF
>TRBJ2-1|TRBV4-1
ASSQAQGAHNEQF
>TRBJ1-1|TRBV5-1
ASSLAATGATEAF
>TRBJ2-1|TRBV15
ATSRDPGGGRGNEQF
>TRBJ2-1|TRBV25-1
ASSGPKTGGRWYNEQF
>TRBJ1-2|TRBV7-8
ASSLRVNYGYT
>TRBJ2-1|TRBV5-1
ASRRDRGPSYEQF
>TRBJ1-2|TRBV11-2
ASSSYTLVHRGNNYGYT
>TRBJ2-3|TRBV11-3
ASSRLRALAGAPDTQY
>TRBJ1-5|TRBV30
AWSRTGRQPQH
>TRBJ2-7|TRBV11-2
ASSLEVGTSYEQY
>TRBJ1-2|TRBV19
ASSIEEGRRASNHYGYT
>TRBJ1-4|TRBV29-1
SVRGTGRSVTNEKLF